The following is a T cell receptor (beta chain) sequence with its context. In this sample, this clonotype turned up a few times. This receptor's antigen is unknown. No base quality values were provided; no much bigger clone lies one nucleotide off. TCR cDNA was made using 5'RACE template switching, a step that added a universal primer site and unique molecular identifiers. Priming of cDNA synthesis was performed from both the TCR alpha and TCR beta constant segments. Library amplification involved two PCR steps, and the second step added sample barcodes and sequencing adapters. Sequencing of libraries was done on Illumina HiSeq 2500 (2x100 bp) or NovaSeq (2x150 bp). On the authors' methods: Reads were demultiplexed and collapsed into UMI consensus sequences with MIGEC, and V(D)J alignment was performed with MiXCR. Vaccine-responding clonotypes were identified with edgeR using replicate PBMC samples, with FDR below 0.01 and a log2 fold change above 5 up to day 15 being required. Each bulk clonotype received a CD4 or CD8 identity based on whether the sequenced CD4 or CD8 repertoire contained that clonotype at higher abundance. The public reads were run again by TCRdb, first through fastp at Q25 and then through MiXCR, and only productive beta chains were kept. Rows matching on CDR3 protein sequence are summarized as one entry with the most common DNA and genes. What appears here as the V and J calls and clone size reflects TCRdb's work, not the paper's. In this sample the table shows about 340,000 distinct CDR3 sequences, 8.7% of which occur a single time. Under 20% of the sample rests with the top ten.

The entry originates in a study of T cells after yellow fever vaccination (dated by TCRdb to the late 2010s). Regarding the research as a whole: The SMART-Seq v4 Ultra Low Input RNA kit was used to prepare libraries from fractions with low cell numbers. Blood was drawn at multiple timepoints before and after primary and secondary immunization, with bulk PBMC replicates and cell subsets isolated. The cohort comprised two healthy male donors, one aged 18 to 30 and one aged 30 to 40 years. To follow T-cell clones before and after primary and booster YFV17D yellow fever vaccination, bulk TCR alpha and beta repertoires were sequenced over time. Here is what the overall study found, with its caveats: Most clones expanded after primary vaccination (almost 97% of CD4 and roughly 90% of CD8) were re-detected after the booster, suggesting that broad memory maintenance occurred. Computational filtering was needed because FACS-sorted repertoires could contain abundant contaminating clonotypes from the bulk population. Only a couple of donors were included in the study, so the extent to which the findings can be generalized is limited. The secondary T-cell response was found to be weaker but faster than the primary response, with a peak reached on day 5 rather than on day 15. A small share of clonotypes was detected in both CD4 and CD8 compartments, with the overlap likely arising from convergent recombination.

Read against the paper, the sample's treatment or condition label means: live attenuated yellow fever vaccine strain. Two biological replicates of bulk PBMCs were collected at each blood-draw timepoint. PBMCs were isolated from peripheral blood using a standard Ficoll-Paque protocol. RNA was extracted with TriZol from bulk PBMCs, CD4 and CD8 fractions, and dextramer-positive and dextramer-negative fractions. The CDR3 runs 12 residues from the cysteine to the phenylalanine. Kept here is only the CDR3 DNA, which spans 36 bases and is read in frame from base 1. V loses 5 bases of germline sequence and J loses 3 bases, and the interval between the two ends is 10 bases. Looking up the germline V gene (reference sequence) yields CDR1 DFQATT and CDR2 SNEGSKA.

The clonotype comes from a man in his late teens or twenties who received the YFV17D yellow fever vaccine. This specimen consisted of PBMCs, obtained on the day of the first yellow fever vaccination. The chain is assembled from TRBV20-1 and TRBJ2-5; 6 matching bases give a weak D call of TRBD1. The CDR3 reads as follows: CSALRTEETQYF. The sequence in DNA is TGCAGTGCTCTAAGGACAGAAGAGACCCAGTACTTC.